The sequence of this T cell receptor (beta chain) was determined in a study of blood T cell repertoires in COVID-19. About the research overall: Acute-phase and convalescent COVID-19 samples originated in the United States, Italy and Spain. The analysed material was cDNA or gDNA that came from T cells, B-cell-depleted T cells, or PBMCs.

Authors' data handling: Amplification with reference gene primers provided the estimates of nucleated cell counts. TCRdb keeps only in-frame clones here, not all; method: immunoSEQ multiplex PCR. V, J and clone size were drawn from that table, and D and trimming were deduced from the DNA. The profile shows some 41,000 clones, 90% of them singletons. Trimming took off 5 bases at V and 3 bases at J, with 14 bases between the two ends. CDR1 and CDR2 (germline): KGHSH, LQKENI. The CDR3 has 14 residues. This chain links TRBV18 with TRBJ2-7; possibly TRBD1 for D (5 bases). Sequenced sample: peripheral blood. The source is a human donor in a cohort sampled during active COVID-19. Here the CDR3 reads CASSFQGEVYEQYF. As DNA, the CDR3 is TGTGCCAGCTCATTCCAAGGGGAAGTCTACGAGCAGTACTTC.